One and the same sample provided the 12 T cell receptor beta chains below, sequenced in a study of T cell repertoires in cytomegalovirus infection (dated by TCRdb to the late 2010s). Interpreted using the paper, the treatment or condition label stands for: in vitro stimulation with specific CMV peptide epitopes to enrich CMV-specific T cells. The reads were generated on an Illumina HiSeq 1500. TCRdb took the public reads, trimmed them with fastp at Q25, ran MiXCR for clone calling and kept in-frame beta chains. Rows with a matching CDR3 protein are joined into one entry that keeps the most common DNA and genes. The sample table contains some 800,000 distinct CDR3 sequences; only one count was recorded for approximately 32% of them. The ten largest make up roughly 12% of the sample. No antigens are known for them. The specimen was cultured CD8+ T cells from PBMCs, collected from culture after CMV antigen stimulation. These TCRs come from a human donor in good health (CMV status not recorded). Some clones in this sample may be carry-over from other donors' samples.

The table lists this clonotype with many counts. The V call is TRBV7-2, the J call TRBJ1-5; D is uncertain. Germline CDR1 reads SGHTA; CDR2 reads FQGNSA. V lost 4 bases and J 7 bases, leaving 8 bases between the germline ends. The CDR3 totals 12 residues. DNA of the CDR3: TGTGCCAGCAGCTCCTCCGGACAGCCCCAGCATTTT. It is translated as CASSSSGQPQHF. The full variable domain, in which reference TRBV7-2 and TRBJ1-5 provide the parts outside the CDR3, is GAGVSQSPSNKVTEKGKDVELRCDPISGHTALYWYRQSLGQGLEFLIYFQGNSAPDKSGLPSDRFSAERTGGSVSTLTIQRTQQEDSAVYLCASSSSGQPQHFGDGTRLSIL.

Turning to this clonotype: Relative to the germline gene, one junction end is altered; a read error may explain this. The chain is built from TRBV6-8 and TRBJ1-1; weak D call: TRBD1 (6 bases). Germline assignment: CDR1 MNHGY and CDR2 SAAAGT. The CDR3 covers 15 residues. The CDR3 DNA is TGTGCCAGCAGTTACTCCGGGACAAAGAACAATGAAGCTTTCTTT. It codes for CASSYSGTKNNEAFF.

The chain uses TRBV7-4 and TRBJ2-3, with 15 bases fitting TRBD2. V shed 2 bases, J shed 0 bases, and the junction held 9 bases outside the gene matches. From germline, CDR1 is SGHVT and CDR2 SQSDAQ. The CDR3 contains 20 residues. The DNA for the CDR3 is TGTGCCAGCAGCTTAACCCCCGGGACTAGCGGGGGGCCCAGCACAGATACGCAGTATTTT. The encoded protein is CASSLTPGTSGGPSTDTQYF. Full variable domain (missing parts from reference TRBV7-4 and TRBJ2-3): GAGVSQSPRYKVAKRGRDVALRCDSISGHVTLYWYRQTLGQGSEVLTYSQSDAQRDKSGRPSGRFSAERPERSVSTLKIQRTEQGDSAVYLCASSLTPGTSGGPSTDTQYFGPGTRLTVL.

This clonotype has only a few counts. The rearrangement links TRBV19 to TRBJ1-4; D gene unclear. The V gene's germline CDR1 is LNHDA and CDR2 SQIVND (reference sequence). The CDR3 extends over 12 amino acids. Trimming cost V 10 bases and J 7 bases, with 13 bases left between them. Here the CDR3 DNA reads TGTGCCACCACCTACGGGAGTGAAAAACTGTTTTTT. As protein: CATTYGSEKLFF. The full variable domain, in which reference TRBV19 and TRBJ1-4 provide the parts outside the CDR3, is DGGITQSPKYLFRKEGQNVTLSCEQNLNHDAMYWYRQDPGQGLRLIYYSQIVNDFQKGDIAEGYSVSREKKESFPLTVTSAQKNPTAFYLCATTYGSEKLFFGSGTQLSVL.

The V gene is TRBV6-2 or TRBV6-3, the J gene TRBJ2-1; 8 bases agree with TRBD2. V dropped 2 bases and J dropped 12; count of bases not matched to a gene: 9. The germline V gene encodes CDR1 MNHEY and CDR2 SVGEGT. CDR3 length: 14 residues. CDR3 amino acids: CASSYLTSRGVQFF. The CDR3 bases are TGTGCCAGCAGTTACCTCACATCGCGGGGGGTGCAGTTCTTC.

In its sample, this clonotype was seen many times. The chain couples TRBV7-8 to TRBJ1-1, with a tentative D call TRBD1 (5 bases). CDR1 SGHVS and CDR2 FQNEAQ come from the germline V gene. CDR3 length: 15 amino acids. V lost 7 bases to trimming and J lost 1 base, with 16 bases between them. The chain's CDR3 is CASTPSQGANTEAFF. The CDR3 nucleotides read TGTGCCAGCACCCCATCGCAGGGAGCGAACACTGAAGCTTTCTTT. Filled out from reference TRBV7-8 and TRBJ1-1, the complete variable domain reads GAGVSQSPRYKVAKRGQDVALRCDPISGHVSLFWYQQALGQGPEFLTYFQNEAQLDKSGLPSDRFFAERPEGSVSTLKIQRTQQEDSAVYLCASTPSQGANTEAFFGQGTRLTVV.

This chain connects TRBV4-1 to TRBJ2-3; D perhaps matches TRBD2 (5 bases). Germline CDR1 and CDR2: MGHRA and YSYEKL. This CDR3 has 16 residues. The V end was cut by 0 bases, the J end by 2 bases, with 12 bases between. The CDR3 DNA sequence: TGCGCCAGCAGCCAAGAACCGAGCGGCTCCACAGATACGCAGTATTTT. Translating gives CASSQEPSGSTDTQYF.

This clonotype was seen a few times. The chain uses TRBV6-1 and TRBJ2-5; tentative D call: TRBD2 (5 bases). The CDR3 length is 16 residues. CDR1 is MNHNS, CDR2 SASEGT, per germline. V lost 2 bases and J 5 bases, leaving 18 bases between the germline ends. CDR3 in DNA: TGTGCCAGCAGTGAATGGGTCCCCCAATCGGGGGAGACCCAGTACTTC. It encodes CASSEWVPQSGETQYF.

This clonotype was picked up many times. The genes are TRBV6-2 or TRBV6-3 and TRBJ2-1; 9 bases align to TRBD2. Germline V gene data show CDR1 as MNHEY and CDR2 as SVGEGT. This CDR3 is built from 15 residues. Trimming took 0 bases from V and 3 from J; bases not matched to a gene: 0. The CDR3 DNA reads TGTGCCAGCAGTTACTCACTAGCGGGCTACAATGAGCAGTTCTTC. Protein: CASSYSLAGYNEQFF.

This clonotype showed up many times. The V gene is TRBV7-2, the J gene TRBJ2-4, with D unresolved. The V and J ends lost 5 bases and 9 bases respectively, with 11 bases between them. The germline V gene encodes CDR1 SGHTA and CDR2 FQGNSA. There are 12 residues in the CDR3. The CDR3 DNA reads as TGTGCCAGCAGCCCCTCCGGGCGCATTCAGTACTTC. Its protein is CASSPSGRIQYF. Supplemented by reference TRBV7-2 and TRBJ2-4, the full variable domain reads GAGVSQSPSNKVTEKGKDVELRCDPISGHTALYWYRQSLGQGLEFLIYFQGNSAPDKSGLPSDRFSAERTGGSVSTLTIQRTQQEDSAVYLCASSPSGRIQYFGAGTRLSVL.

The V call is TRBV10-3, the J call TRBJ1-1; a weak D match, TRBD1 (6 bases). The CDR3 loop spans 12 amino acids. Germline-derived CDR1 and CDR2 are ENHRY and SYGVKD. V shed 6 bases and J shed 1 base, with 6 bases lying between them. CDR3 region: CAIRTGNTEAFF. Here the CDR3 DNA reads TGTGCCATCAGGACAGGGAACACTGAAGCTTTCTTT.

This chain joins TRBV20-1 and TRBJ2-1; 9 positions match TRBD2. The CDR3 has 16 amino acids. Germline assignment: CDR1 DFQATT and CDR2 SNEGSKA (reference sequence). V lost 3 bases to trimming and J lost 4 bases; unmatched junction nucleotides: 10. The CDR3 region has the DNA TGCAGTGCTAGGCCGCGCGGGGGGGCGAGATACAATGAGCAGTTCTTC. It yields the protein CSARPRGGARYNEQFF.